A few counts support the clone carrying this T cell receptor (beta chain). Amplified TCR beta CDR3 regions came from RNA transcripts. First-round RT-PCR of the TCR CDR3 relied on the HTBI primer set. TCRdb re-called the multiplex PCR reads through MiXCR, storing one row per CDR3 protein. In the table there are 500,000 to 600,000 distinct CDR3 sequences, roughly 21% of which are singletons. At least 3 on the Clinical Activity Score was recorded for ophthalmopathy patients, who also had NOSPECS grade at least 4 and duration under 3 months. Patients with uncontrolled infections, other autoimmune diseases, pregnancy or lactation were excluded. The data originate from a study of T cells in Graves' hyperthyroidism and ophthalmopathy. Germline V gene sequence: CDR1 SGHRS, CDR2 YFSETQ. The V end was cut by 4 bases, the J end by 8 bases, with 12 bases between. This CDR3 spans 12 amino acids.

This TCR was recovered from a man in his forties or fifties with Graves' ophthalmopathy. Material for sequencing was blood. The chain recombines TRBV5-1 with TRBJ1-1; maybe TRBD1 (6 bases). The chain's CDR3 is CASSAQGLEAFF. The DNA for the CDR3 is TGCGCCAGCAGCGCCCAGGGGTTAGAAGCTTTCTTT.